The rows below give T cell receptor beta chains drawn from one sample of a study of control samples from healthy donors and cancer patients. TCRdb's table, derived via immunoSEQ multiplex PCR, lists solely in-frame clones and lacks some. The data contain 100,000 or so clones, about 83% of them singletons. The specimen sequenced was blood. Source of these receptors: a woman in her forties or fifties in good health. CDR3s include the opening cysteine and the closing phenylalanine or tryptophan. D genes are given only for firm matches. Expanded clones get a size class; other rows say once, few or many, or leave the size out.

v_gene,j_gene,d_gene,abundance,CDR3aa,CDR3nt
TRBV5-4,TRBJ2-1,TRBD1,-,CASSQPGQALNEQFF,TGTGCCAGCAGCCAACCGGGACAGGCGCTCAATGAGCAGTTCTTC
TRBV9,TRBJ2-1,TRBD2,-,CASSGGGNPSSYNEQFF,TGTGCCAGCAGCGGGGGGGGGAACCCCAGCTCCTACAATGAGCAGTTCTTC
TRBV29-1,TRBJ1-5,TRBD1,-,CSVGTGGNQPQHF,TGCAGCGTCGGGACAGGGGGCAATCAGCCCCAGCATTTT
TRBV10-3,TRBJ2-5,TRBD2,-,CAIRAGGPQETQYF,TGTGCCATCAGGGCGGGGGGACCCCAAGAGACCCAGTACTTC
TRBV4-2,TRBJ2-1,TRBD1,few,CASSQGIGTGGFVNEQFF,TGTGCCAGCAGCCAAGGCATCGGGACAGGGGGCTTCGTGAATGAGCAGTTCTTC
TRBV21-1,TRBJ2-4,-,-,CASSPGQLAKNIQYF,TGTGCCAGCAGCCCGGGACAGTTAGCCAAAAACATTCAGTACTTC
TRBV29-1,TRBJ1-1,-,-,CSVDLTAGTEAFF,TGCAGCGTTGATCTAACGGCGGGCACTGAAGCTTTCTTT
TRBV4-2,TRBJ2-7,-,-,CASSPDPKYEQYF,TGTGCCAGCAGCCCCGATCCGAAATACGAGCAGTACTTC
TRBV7-2,TRBJ1-1,-,-,CASSRQRSEAFF,TGTGCCAGCAGTCGACAGAGATCTGAAGCTTTCTTT
TRBV27,TRBJ2-3,-,-,CASRPTVSDTQYF,TGTGCCAGCAGGCCGACAGTGTCGGATACGCAGTATTTT
TRBV4-2,TRBJ1-1,-,-,CASSQDSRGNTEAFF,TGTGCCAGCAGCCAAGATAGCAGGGGGAACACTGAAGCTTTCTTT
TRBV5-4,TRBJ2-3,TRBD2,few,CASSPSPGGGVRDTQYF,TGTGCCAGCAGCCCCAGCCCGGGCGGGGGGGTTCGGGATACGCAGTATTTT
TRBV3-1/TRBV3-2,TRBJ1-1,-,few,CASSQGAPRSTEAFF,TGTGCCAGCAGCCAAGGGGCTCCTCGGAGCACTGAAGCTTTCTTT
TRBV5-1,TRBJ2-3,TRBD2,-,CASSLVAGVWDTQYF,TGCGCCAGCAGCTTGGTAGCGGGAGTTTGGGATACGCAGTATTTT
TRBV29-1,TRBJ1-2,TRBD1,few,CSVDETGYGYTF,TGCAGCGTTGACGAGACAGGGTATGGCTACACCTTC
TRBV12-3/TRBV12-4,TRBJ1-1,-,-,CASSFRRSTEAFF,TGTGCCAGCAGTTTTCGGCGGAGCACTGAAGCTTTCTTT
TRBV6-5,TRBJ2-3,TRBD1,-,CASSSPGQGDYTQYF,TGTGCCAGCAGTTCGCCGGGACAGGGTGATTATACGCAGTATTTT
TRBV5-6,TRBJ1-2,TRBD1,-,CASSLTGGSNNYGYTF,TGTGCCAGCAGCCTGACAGGGGGCTCCAATAACTATGGCTACACCTTC
TRBV14,TRBJ1-6,-,-,CASSQAVGPLHF,TGTGCCAGCAGCCAAGCAGTCGGGCCCCTCCACTTT
TRBV28,TRBJ2-5,TRBD1,-,CASSTHLTGSLGTQYF,TGTGCCAGCAGTACCCATCTGACAGGGAGTTTAGGGACCCAGTACTTC
TRBV30,TRBJ1-3,TRBD1,-,CAWNPGQLNTIYF,TGTGCCTGGAATCCGGGACAGCTAAACACCATATATTTT
TRBV7-8,TRBJ2-2,TRBD1,once,CASSPIRQGLNTGELFF,TGTGCCAGCAGCCCTATCAGACAGGGGCTAAACACCGGGGAGCTGTTTTTT